The rows below give T cell receptor beta chains drawn from one sample of a study of CD8+ T cells in alopecia areata. Some clones are missing from TCRdb's copy, which holds only in-frame ones; the method was immunoSEQ multiplex PCR. The data contain around 190,000 clones, over 60% of them singletons. Sample: CD4+ T cells sorted from blood, taken at week 4, from a patient treated with tofacitinib. The origin of the receptors is a human donor with alopecia areata. CDR3s include the opening cysteine and the closing phenylalanine or tryptophan. The D gene is left open where the match is weak. Only some rows state a clone size, as once, few, many or a class for expanded clones.

TRBV21-1	TRBJ1-2	few	-	TGTGCCAGCACCAGACAGGGGGAAGGCTACACCTTC	CASTRQGEGYTF
TRBV7-2	TRBJ1-2	-	-	TGTGCCAGCAGCTTAAGAGGCGACTATGGCTACACCTTC	CASSLRGDYGYTF
TRBV29-1	TRBJ2-6	-	-	TGCAGCGTGAAGGGAACTGGGGCCAACGTCCTGACTTTC	CSVKGTGANVLTF
TRBV4-1	TRBJ1-3	-	-	TGCGCCAGCAGCCAAGAGGCGACCTTCTCTGGAAACACCATATATTTT	CASSQEATFSGNTIYF
TRBV30	TRBJ1-5	-	-	TGTGCCTGGAGTATGGGTAGCAATCAGCCCCAGCATTTT	CAWSMGSNQPQHF
TRBV25-1	TRBJ1-1	few	TRBD1	TGTGCCAGCAGTGACCCACGACAGGGGGCAGCTGAAGCTTTCTTT	CASSDPRQGAAEAFF
TRBV30	TRBJ1-2	-	TRBD1	TGTGCCTGGAGTTTCGGACAGGGGGAAGGCTACACCTTC	CAWSFGQGEGYTF
TRBV30	TRBJ1-1	-	-	TGTGCCACGGACAGCCTGAACACTGAAGCTTTCTTT	CATDSLNTEAFF
TRBV4-1	TRBJ2-2	-	-	TGCGCCAGCAGCCAATTCACAGGGTCTAACACCGGGGAGCTGTTTTTT	CASSQFTGSNTGELFF
TRBV5-1	TRBJ2-3	few	TRBD1	TGCGCCAGCAGCCAACTCACAGGGGGCCCGGATACGCAGTATTTT	CASSQLTGGPDTQYF
TRBV9	TRBJ2-7	-	-	TGTGCCAGCAGCGTAGAAGTCGACCGGGGCGAGCAGTACTTC	CASSVEVDRGEQYF
TRBV5-1	TRBJ1-1	-	-	TGCGCCAGCAGCAACCCGTTTAGAACCCCTGAAGCTTTCTTT	CASSNPFRTPEAFF
TRBV5-1	TRBJ2-1	few	-	TGCGCCAGCAGCCCCGCCGGGAGATCCTACAATGAGCAGTTCTTC	CASSPAGRSYNEQFF
TRBV7-9	TRBJ2-1	-	TRBD1	TGTGCCAGCAGCTTAGCGCTAGGGACAGTCCGAGGTCACAATGAGCAGTTCTTC	CASSLALGTVRGHNEQFF
TRBV7-3	TRBJ2-6	-	-	TGTGCCAGCAGCCCCCGGGGCTCTGGGGCCAACGTCCTGACTTTC	CASSPRGSGANVLTF
TRBV5-1	TRBJ1-1	-	-	TGCGCCAGCAGCTTGCTGGGCCAGCTGAACACTGAAGCTTTCTTT	CASSLLGQLNTEAFF
TRBV29-1	TRBJ2-1	-	-	TGCAGCGTTGATAGCAGCGGTGAGCAGTTCTTC	CSVDSSGEQFF
TRBV29-1	TRBJ2-3	once	-	TGCAGCGTTGATTGGGGTGGAGATACGCAGTATTTT	CSVDWGGDTQYF
TRBV4-3	TRBJ2-4	-	-	TGCGCCAGCAGCCAAGTATGGGAAGCCAAAAACATTCAGTACTTC	CASSQVWEAKNIQYF
TRBV5-1	TRBJ2-1	-	-	TGCGCCAGCAGCACATTGACTGGGAATGAGCAGTTCTTC	CASSTLTGNEQFF
TRBV7-3	TRBJ2-1	-	TRBD1	TGTGCCAGCAGCACGCAGGGGGATGACCTCAATGAGCAGTTCTTC	CASSTQGDDLNEQFF
TRBV30	TRBJ2-1	few	-	TGTGCCTGGACGACTCACACGGACTACAATGAGCAGTTCTTC	CAWTTHTDYNEQFF
TRBV5-4	TRBJ1-1	-	-	TGTGCCAGCAGTACGACGTCGGGGGGAATCCCTGAAGCTTTCTTT	CASSTTSGGIPEAFF
TRBV2	TRBJ1-6	-	-	TGTGCCAGCGGAACGACTTCACCCCTCCACTTT	CASGTTSPLHF
TRBV5-6	TRBJ2-5	-	TRBD1	TGTGCCAGCAGCTCTCAGACAGGGGGCGTCGAGACCCAGTACTTC	CASSSQTGGVETQYF
TRBV23-1	TRBJ1-2	-	TRBD1	TGCGCCAGCAGTCAATCGAGGGACAGGGAGCACTATGGCTACACCTTC	CASSQSRDREHYGYTF
TRBV11-1	TRBJ2-7	-	TRBD1	TGTGCCAGCAGCTTATCGGACAGGGGATCATACGAGCAGTACTTC	CASSLSDRGSYEQYF
TRBV10-3	TRBJ2-7	-	-	TGTGCCATCAGTGACCCCCCAACCTACGAGCAGTACTTC	CAISDPPTYEQYF
TRBV23-1	TRBJ1-3	-	-	TGCGCCAGCAGGCAGACCTCGTATCCTTCGGGAAACACCATATATTTT	CASRQTSYPSGNTIYF
TRBV15	TRBJ2-5	-	-	TGTGCCACCAGCAGAGTGGCAGGTGAAGAGACCCAGTACTTC	CATSRVAGEETQYF
TRBV29-1	TRBJ1-2	once	TRBD1	TGCAGCGTTGATGTGGGCAGGGGGAGAAACTATGGCTACACCTTC	CSVDVGRGRNYGYTF
TRBV30	TRBJ2-7	-	-	TGTGCCTGGATAAGGGTCCGGAGCGATTCCTCCTCCTACGAGCAGTACTTC	CAWIRVRSDSSSYEQYF
TRBV4-2	TRBJ2-7	-	-	TGTGCCAGCAGCCGCGGCGTGGGGGCCTACGAGCAGTACTTC	CASSRGVGAYEQYF
TRBV29-1	TRBJ1-1	-	-	TGCAGCGTTGCGGCAAAGTGGACTGAAGCTTTCTTT	CSVAAKWTEAFF
TRBV30	TRBJ2-2	few	-	TGTGCCTGGAGTGTAATGGGGCCCGGGGAGCTGTTTTTT	CAWSVMGPGELFF
TRBV6-5	TRBJ2-7	-	TRBD2	TGTGCCAGCAGTTACCGGACTAGTCGCTTCGAGCAGTACTTC	CASSYRTSRFEQYF
TRBV29-1	TRBJ2-3	-	TRBD1	TGCAGCGTTCAGGGGGCAGGGAGCACAGATACGCAGTATTTT	CSVQGAGSTDTQYF
TRBV9	TRBJ1-3	-	TRBD1	TGTGCCAGCAGCATCGGACAGGGAGACACCATATATTTT	CASSIGQGDTIYF
TRBV4-2	TRBJ2-4	-	TRBD2	TGTGCCAGCAGCCGCCCAAGCGGGGAGAGGACCAAAAACATTCAGTACTTC	CASSRPSGERTKNIQYF
TRBV5-6	TRBJ2-2	-	-	TGTGCCAGCAGCTTGGACCTGGGGGTAGGCACCGGGGAGCTGTTTTTT	CASSLDLGVGTGELFF
TRBV5-1	TRBJ2-7	-	-	TGCGCCAGCCGGGGTACCTACGAGCAGTACTTC	CASRGTYEQYF
TRBV6-6	TRBJ2-3	-	-	TGTGCCAGCAGTCCGGGGACTTCAATATACACAGATACGCAGTATTTT	CASSPGTSIYTDTQYF
TRBV7-6	TRBJ1-1	once	-	TGTGCCAGCAGCTTAGTGGCAACAGCGAACACTGAAGCTTTCTTT	CASSLVATANTEAFF
TRBV6-5	TRBJ1-1	-	TRBD1	TGTGCCAGCAGTTACGGGGGAGCAGGGGGCACTGAAGCTTTCTTT	CASSYGGAGGTEAFF
TRBV6-5	TRBJ2-7	few	-	TGTGCCAGCACTCTCGGGGACTCCTACGAGCAGTACTTC	CASTLGDSYEQYF